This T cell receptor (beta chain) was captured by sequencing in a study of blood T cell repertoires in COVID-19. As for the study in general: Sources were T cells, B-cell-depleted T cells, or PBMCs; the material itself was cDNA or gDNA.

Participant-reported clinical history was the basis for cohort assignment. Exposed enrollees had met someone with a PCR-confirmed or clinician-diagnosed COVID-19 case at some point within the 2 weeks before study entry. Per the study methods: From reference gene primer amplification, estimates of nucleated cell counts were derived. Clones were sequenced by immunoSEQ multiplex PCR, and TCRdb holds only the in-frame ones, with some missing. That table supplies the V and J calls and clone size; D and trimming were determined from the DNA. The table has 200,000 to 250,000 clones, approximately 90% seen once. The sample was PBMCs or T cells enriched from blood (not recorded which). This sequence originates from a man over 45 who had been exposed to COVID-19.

The CDR3 region has the DNA TGTGCCAGCAGTCAACGGTCTCCAGAAGCTTTCTTT. Its translation: CASSQRSPEAFF. The chain has TRBV28 and TRBJ1-1; unclear D gene. The germline gives CDR1 MDHEN, CDR2 SYDVKM. Trimming stripped 5 bases from V and 8 bases from J, with 12 bases between. CDR3 length: 12 amino acids.